There are many counts of the clone carrying this T cell receptor (beta chain). Its cognate antigen is unknown. Synthesis of cDNA used 5'RACE (with 10-nucleotide random UMIs). Every sequencing run produced over 160 million TCR-beta sequences, and the sequences from any one run covered 15-18 subjects. TCRdb itself ran the 5' RACE reads through MiXCR, one entry per CDR3 protein. The sample holds tens of thousands of distinct CDR3 sequences; 13% to 15% are singletons and the top ten take 27%. The data belong to a study of neurological immune-mediated disorders. Findings of the study overall: Patients with HTLV-1-associated myelopathy showed the most TCR clonal expansion. Those with multiple sclerosis showed the least, falling below healthy controls.

This clonotype was obtained from a woman aged 45 to 65 with HTLV-1-associated myelopathy (HAM/TSP). The sample taken for sequencing was PBMCs.

CDR3 sequence reads: CASSQDLGQKETQYF. CDR3 nucleotide sequence: TGTGCCAGCAGCCAAGATTTGGGACAAAAAGAGACCCAGTACTTC. The chain combines TRBV3-1 with TRBJ2-5, with a tentative D call TRBD1 (6 bases). Germline V gene sequence: CDR1 LGHDT, CDR2 YNNKEL (reference sequence). This CDR3 region has 15 residues. The ends were cut back, 0 bases at V and 3 bases at J, with 11 bases in the middle.